The rows below give T cell receptor beta chains drawn from one sample of a study of cytomegalovirus exposure and HLA in healthy donors. This table comes from immunoSEQ multiplex PCR, and its TCRdb copy is limited to in-frame clones, with some not included. The profile shows 120,000 or so clones, about 78% of them singletons. Sequenced material: PBMCs. The receptors come from a female donor in good health and CMV-seronegative. CDR3s include the opening cysteine and the closing phenylalanine or tryptophan.

len: 17
v_gene: TRBV7-3
j_gene: TRBJ2-1
CDR3aa: CSSSPLGGSSSYNEQFF

len: 15
v_gene: TRBV9
j_gene: TRBJ2-5
CDR3aa: CASTSRGRTQETQYF

len: 15
v_gene: TRBV2
j_gene: -
CDR3aa: CASSEGTGSPYEQYF

len: 15
v_gene: TRBV11-3
j_gene: TRBJ2-1
CDR3aa: CASSRRGGGHNEQFF

len: 18
v_gene: TRBV7-9
j_gene: TRBJ1-4
CDR3aa: CSSSFTSIRDYGGEKLFF

len: 14
v_gene: TRBV6-5
j_gene: TRBJ1-3
CDR3aa: CASSWDSSGNTIYF

len: 14
v_gene: TRBV6-5
j_gene: TRBJ1-2
CDR3aa: CASSYDGTIYGYTF

len: 15
v_gene: TRBV11-2
j_gene: TRBJ2-1
CDR3aa: CASSFSGTGNNEQFF

len: 17
v_gene: TRBV7-9
j_gene: TRBJ2-3
CDR3aa: CASSLAGLAGGPDTQYF

len: 15
v_gene: TRBV21-1
j_gene: TRBJ2-7
CDR3aa: CASSAGTSGGYEQYF

len: 14
v_gene: TRBV2
j_gene: TRBJ1-1
CDR3aa: CASATGRGLTEAFF

len: 16
v_gene: TRBV21-1
j_gene: TRBJ2-2
CDR3aa: CASSKSATDRGGELFF

len: 16
v_gene: TRBV7-3
j_gene: TRBJ2-2
CDR3aa: CASSPRLAENTGELFF

len: 15
v_gene: TRBV9
j_gene: TRBJ1-6
CDR3aa: CASSPTVRVGSPLHF

len: 11
v_gene: TRBV20-1
j_gene: TRBJ2-4
CDR3aa: CSAQGINIQYF

len: 14
v_gene: TRBV5-8
j_gene: TRBJ2-7
CDR3aa: CASSRPVQFWEQYF

len: 14
v_gene: TRBV5-8
j_gene: TRBJ1-1
CDR3aa: CASSLGAVQATAFF

len: 15
v_gene: TRBV29-1
j_gene: TRBJ2-5
CDR3aa: CSVEDQAPPKASQYF

len: 12
v_gene: TRBV29-1
j_gene: TRBJ1-4
CDR3aa: CSVASGREKLFF

len: 17
v_gene: TRBV7-5
j_gene: -
CDR3aa: CARSCSAGCLVRYEQYF

len: 18
v_gene: TRBV14
j_gene: TRBJ2-1
CDR3aa: CASSQEGLPGLAYNEQFF

len: 19
v_gene: TRBV7-3
j_gene: TRBJ2-1
CDR3aa: CASSSVPRGTESSYNEQFF

len: 16
v_gene: TRBV6-6
j_gene: -
CDR3aa: CASSYRVIGGSYEQYF

len: 16
v_gene: TRBV23-1
j_gene: TRBJ1-5
CDR3aa: CASSPVFLGRLTPQHF

len: 15
v_gene: TRBV7-8
j_gene: TRBJ1-5
CDR3aa: CASGSRTGEDQPQHF

len: 18
v_gene: TRBV28
j_gene: TRBJ2-1
CDR3aa: CASSPLVGLAAAYNEQFF

len: 14
v_gene: TRBV5-4
j_gene: TRBJ2-3
CDR3aa: CASSFRVRTDTQYF

len: 13
v_gene: TRBV5-4
j_gene: TRBJ2-1
CDR3aa: CASSWGRQSEQFF

len: 15
v_gene: TRBV9
j_gene: TRBJ2-1
CDR3aa: CASSVAGTRYNEQFF

len: 12
v_gene: TRBV13
j_gene: TRBJ2-7
CDR3aa: CASSLRGREQYF

len: 13
v_gene: TRBV30
j_gene: TRBJ1-1
CDR3aa: CASFPWQGREAFF

len: 15
v_gene: TRBV6-1
j_gene: TRBJ2-5
CDR3aa: CASSVQQGAVETQYF

len: 16
v_gene: TRBV6-5
j_gene: TRBJ2-7
CDR3aa: CASSYSSLLSSYEQYF

len: 16
v_gene: TRBV27
j_gene: TRBJ2-3
CDR3aa: CASSVYRGTGVDTQYF

len: 12
v_gene: TRBV15
j_gene: TRBJ2-5
CDR3aa: CATSRDSETQYF

len: 17
v_gene: TRBV5-1
j_gene: TRBJ2-3
CDR3aa: CASSLLALASGTDTQYF

len: 13
v_gene: TRBV19
j_gene: TRBJ2-3
CDR3aa: CASSIGSADTQYF

len: 15
v_gene: TRBV28
j_gene: TRBJ2-1
CDR3aa: CASSAHSGRLNEQFF

len: 14
v_gene: TRBV28
j_gene: TRBJ1-2
CDR3aa: CASSFRTVPYGYTF

len: 14
v_gene: TRBV6-6
j_gene: TRBJ2-5
CDR3aa: CASSFIAVQETQYF

len: 14
v_gene: TRBV2
j_gene: TRBJ2-5
CDR3aa: CASSEDRGPETQYF

len: 15
v_gene: TRBV6-5
j_gene: TRBJ1-5
CDR3aa: CASSRTESSNQPQHF

len: 15
v_gene: TRBV18
j_gene: TRBJ1-1
CDR3aa: CASSPSRSMNTEAFF

len: 15
v_gene: TRBV5-1
j_gene: TRBJ2-2
CDR3aa: CASSPGQTETGELFF

len: 14
v_gene: TRBV6-5
j_gene: TRBJ2-2
CDR3aa: CASSRDRRTGELFF

len: 17
v_gene: TRBV7-6
j_gene: TRBJ2-1
CDR3aa: CASSSSGGSPSYNEQFF

len: 15
v_gene: TRBV11-3
j_gene: TRBJ2-1
CDR3aa: CASSLDRASYNEQFF

len: 15
v_gene: TRBV5-1
j_gene: TRBJ1-1
CDR3aa: CASSFWQSMNTEAFF

len: 16
v_gene: TRBV11-2
j_gene: TRBJ2-3
CDR3aa: CASIKGKGQARDTQYF